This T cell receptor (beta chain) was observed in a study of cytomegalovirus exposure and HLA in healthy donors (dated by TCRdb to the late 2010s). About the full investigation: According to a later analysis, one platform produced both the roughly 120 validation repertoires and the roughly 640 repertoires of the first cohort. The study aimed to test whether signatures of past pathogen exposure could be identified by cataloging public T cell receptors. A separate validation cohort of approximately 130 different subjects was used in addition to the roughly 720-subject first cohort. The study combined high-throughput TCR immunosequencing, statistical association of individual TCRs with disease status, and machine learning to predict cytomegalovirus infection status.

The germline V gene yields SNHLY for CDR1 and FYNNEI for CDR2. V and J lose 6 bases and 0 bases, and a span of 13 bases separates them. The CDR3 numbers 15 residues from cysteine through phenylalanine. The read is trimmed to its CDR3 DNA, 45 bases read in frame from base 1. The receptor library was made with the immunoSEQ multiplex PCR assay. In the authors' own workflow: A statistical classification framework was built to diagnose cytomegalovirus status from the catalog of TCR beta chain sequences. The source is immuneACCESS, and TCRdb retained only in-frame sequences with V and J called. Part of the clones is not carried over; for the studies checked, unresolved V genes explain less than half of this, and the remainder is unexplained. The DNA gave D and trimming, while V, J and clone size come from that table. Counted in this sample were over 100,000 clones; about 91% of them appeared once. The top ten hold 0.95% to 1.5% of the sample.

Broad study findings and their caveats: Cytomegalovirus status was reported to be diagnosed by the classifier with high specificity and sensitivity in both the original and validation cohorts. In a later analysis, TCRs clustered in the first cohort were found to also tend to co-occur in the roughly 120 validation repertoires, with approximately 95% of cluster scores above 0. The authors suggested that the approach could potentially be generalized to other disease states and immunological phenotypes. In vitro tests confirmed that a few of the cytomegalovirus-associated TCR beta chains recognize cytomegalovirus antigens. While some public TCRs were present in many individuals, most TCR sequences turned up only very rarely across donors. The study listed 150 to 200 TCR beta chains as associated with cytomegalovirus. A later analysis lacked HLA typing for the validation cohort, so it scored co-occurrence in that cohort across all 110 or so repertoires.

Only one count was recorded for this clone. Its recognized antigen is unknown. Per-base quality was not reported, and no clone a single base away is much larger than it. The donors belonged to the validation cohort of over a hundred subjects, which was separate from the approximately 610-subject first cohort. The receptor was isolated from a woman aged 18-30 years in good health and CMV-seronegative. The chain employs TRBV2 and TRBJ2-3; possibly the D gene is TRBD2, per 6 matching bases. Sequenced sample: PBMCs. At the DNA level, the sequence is TGTGCCAGCAGCGCCATGGGAGGTAGCACAGATACGCAGTATTTT. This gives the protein CASSAMGGSTDTQYF.